This TCR beta chain was recovered during a study of T-cell reconstitution after alpha-beta-depleted transplantation in children (dated by TCRdb to the mid-2010s). As for the study more broadly: Using TCR repertoire profiling, the study quantitatively followed how T-cell immune reconstitution unfolded in children after TCRalphabeta/CD19-depleted allogeneic hematopoietic cell transplantation. The research as a whole found: In some patients, the high TCRbeta diversity seen at day 60 was put down to recipient T cells and intrathymic progenitors that had survived conditioning. The frequencies of hyperexpanded clones fell over the following months, and after one year, T-cell counts and TCRbeta diversity were mostly attributed to newly produced T cells. About two months after transplant, the apparently early recovery of alphabetaT-cell counts reportedly depended on just several hundred clones that had expanded rapidly and came from non-depleted graft cells.

The treatment or condition label for this specimen denotes: allogeneic hematopoietic cell transplantation with graft depleted of TCRalphabeta T cells and CD19 B cells. Transplant recipients were children who received TCRalphabeta/CD19-depleted allogeneic hematopoietic cell grafts. The table lists this clonotype with a few counts. The antigen it binds to is not known. Per-nucleotide qualities are absent, and no much larger clonotype sits a single base away. The germline V gene gives CDR1 as SGHDT and CDR2 as YYEEEE. The V end loses 1 base and the J end loses 5 bases, and a stretch of 10 bases separates them. Inclusive of the bounding cysteine and phenylalanine, the CDR3 is 14 residues long. Only the CDR3 portion is preserved as DNA: 42 bases, with reading frame beginning at the first base. Library generation was performed with PCR. The data were produced on an Illumina HiSeq 2500. Molecular barcoding was employed in the preparation of TCR libraries, with unique molecular identifiers being used to normalize TCRbeta repertoire quantification. TCRdb took the public reads, trimmed them with fastp at Q25, ran MiXCR for clone calling and kept in-frame beta chains. Under each unique CDR3 protein, matching rows form one entry showing the most common genes and DNA. For this sample the table gives about 980,000 distinct CDR3 sequences, of which roughly 29% were detected only once. Together, the top ten hold over 25% of the sample.

The receptor was isolated from a boy younger than two who had a stem cell transplant for SCID, so the T cells may come from the graft donor. The sequences come from PBMCs, mostly from graft donor cells, collected 360 days after TCRalphabeta/CD19-depleted stem cell transplant. This sequence uses TRBV5-6 and TRBJ2-1; no confident D gene assignment can be made. The DNA sequence is TGTGCCAGCAGCTTGCGGGCCCCTCACAATGAGCAGTTCTTC. The encoded protein is CASSLRAPHNEQFF.